The clone carrying this TCR beta chain was detected once. The data originate from a study of blood T cell repertoires in COVID-19. Turning to the study itself: Donors in the United States, Italy and Spain gave samples during acute or convalescent COVID-19.

Germline values: CDR1 SGHRS, CDR2 YFSETQ. The CDR3 runs 14 residues. The V segment lost 5 bases and the J segment 5 bases; nucleotides outside the gene matches: 7. In the original processing: How many nucleated cells were present was estimated from reference gene primer amplification. Clones were sequenced by immunoSEQ multiplex PCR, and TCRdb holds only the in-frame ones, with some missing. That table gives V, J and clone size, and the DNA gave D and trimming. Among tens of thousands of clones listed, about 85% were seen once. This receptor was obtained from a human donor in a cohort sampled during active COVID-19. The sample was peripheral blood. The chain joins TRBV5-1 to TRBJ2-7, with 10 positions matching TRBD1. Here the CDR3 DNA reads TGCGCCAGCAGTTTGACAGGGGGCGCGAACGAGCAGTACTTC. Translation gives CASSLTGGANEQYF.